The source of this T cell receptor (beta chain) is a study of CD8+ T cells in alopecia areata. In its sample, this clone was seen a few times. RNA was isolated and reverse transcribed to cDNA, the sequencing template. TCRdb keeps only in-frame clones here, not all; method: immunoSEQ multiplex PCR. The repertoire holds over 150,000 clones, with around 50% as singletons. Germline lookup yields CDR1 SNHLY and CDR2 FYNNEI. The CDR3 spans 15 residues. V was shortened by 6 bases and J by 6 bases, with 18 bases between the two germline ends. The sample was CD8+ T cells sorted from blood. The chain joins TRBV2 to TRBJ2-1; TRBD2 might be the D (7 bases). This TCR was sampled from a human donor in good health. In DNA, the CDR3 is TGTGCCAGCAGGGCCAACGGGGGGCTTGGCAATGAGCAGTTCTTC. Protein product: CASRANGGLGNEQFF.